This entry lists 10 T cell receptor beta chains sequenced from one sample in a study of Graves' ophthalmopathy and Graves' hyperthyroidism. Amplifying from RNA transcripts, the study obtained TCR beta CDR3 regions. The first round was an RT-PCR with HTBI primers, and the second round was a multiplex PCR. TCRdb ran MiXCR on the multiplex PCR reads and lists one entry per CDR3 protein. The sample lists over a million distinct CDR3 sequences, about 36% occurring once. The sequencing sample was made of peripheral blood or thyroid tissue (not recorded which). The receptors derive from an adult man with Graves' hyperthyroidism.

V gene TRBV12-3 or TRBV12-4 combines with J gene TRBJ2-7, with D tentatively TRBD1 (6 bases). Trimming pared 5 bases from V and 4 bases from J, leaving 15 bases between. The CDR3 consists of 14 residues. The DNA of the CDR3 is TGTGCCAGCAGTGCAAATGGGGGCGCGTACGAGCAGTACTTC. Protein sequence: CASSANGGAYEQYF.

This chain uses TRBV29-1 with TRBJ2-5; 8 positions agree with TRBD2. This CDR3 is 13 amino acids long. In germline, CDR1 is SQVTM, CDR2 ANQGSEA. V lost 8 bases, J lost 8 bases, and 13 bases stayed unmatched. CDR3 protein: CSLAGAGEATQYF. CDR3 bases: TGCAGCTTAGCTGGAGCGGGAGAGGCTACCCAGTACTTC.

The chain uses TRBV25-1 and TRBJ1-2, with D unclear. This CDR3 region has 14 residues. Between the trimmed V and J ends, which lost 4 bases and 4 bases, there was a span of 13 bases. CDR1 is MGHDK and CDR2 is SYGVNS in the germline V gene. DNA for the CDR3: TGTGCCAGCAGTGCTAGCGAGGGAACCTATGGCTACACCTTC. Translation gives CASSASEGTYGYTF.

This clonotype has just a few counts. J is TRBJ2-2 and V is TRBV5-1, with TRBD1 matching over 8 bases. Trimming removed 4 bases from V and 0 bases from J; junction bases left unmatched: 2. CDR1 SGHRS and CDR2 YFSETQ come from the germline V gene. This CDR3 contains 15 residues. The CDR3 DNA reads TGCGCCAGCAGCCAGGGACAGGCGAACACCGGGGAGCTGTTTTTT. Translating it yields CASSQGQANTGELFF.

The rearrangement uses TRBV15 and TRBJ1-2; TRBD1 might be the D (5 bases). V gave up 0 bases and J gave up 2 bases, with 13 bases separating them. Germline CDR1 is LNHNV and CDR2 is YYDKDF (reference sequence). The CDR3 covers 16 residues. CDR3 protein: CATSRDHRISNYGYTF. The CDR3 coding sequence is TGTGCCACCAGCAGAGATCACAGGATTTCGAACTATGGCTACACCTTC. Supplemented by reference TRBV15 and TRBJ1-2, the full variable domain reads DAMVIQNPRYQVTQFGKPVTLSCSQTLNHNVMYWYQQKSSQAPKLLFHYYDKDFNNEADTPDNFQSRRPNTSFCFLDIRSPGLGDTAMYLCATSRDHRISNYGYTFGSGTRLTVV.

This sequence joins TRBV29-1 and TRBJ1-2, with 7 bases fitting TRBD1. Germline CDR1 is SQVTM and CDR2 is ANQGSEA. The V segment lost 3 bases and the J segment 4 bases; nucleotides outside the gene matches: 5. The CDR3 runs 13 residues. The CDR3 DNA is TGCAGCGTTGAGGGACAGCGGGGCTATGGCTACACCTTC. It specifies CSVEGQRGYGYTF.

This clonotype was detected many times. CDR3 nucleotide sequence: TGCAGTGCTAGCGGGGGCCGGGAGACCCAGTACTTC. Its protein product is CSASGGRETQYF. The genes are TRBV20-1 and TRBJ2-5; the D gene could be TRBD1 or TRBD2 (6 bases each). This CDR3 has 12 residues. Germline V gene data show CDR1 as DFQATT and CDR2 as SNEGSKA (reference sequence). Trimming took 3 bases from V and 5 from J, leaving 10 bases between them.

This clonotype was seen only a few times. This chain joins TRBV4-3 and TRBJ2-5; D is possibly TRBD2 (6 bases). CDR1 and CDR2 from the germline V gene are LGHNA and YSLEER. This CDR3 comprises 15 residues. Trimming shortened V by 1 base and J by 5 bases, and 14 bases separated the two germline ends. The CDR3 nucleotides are TGCGCCAGCAGCCAAGGGGGTAGGGCGGGGGAGACCCAGTACTTC. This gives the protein CASSQGGRAGETQYF.

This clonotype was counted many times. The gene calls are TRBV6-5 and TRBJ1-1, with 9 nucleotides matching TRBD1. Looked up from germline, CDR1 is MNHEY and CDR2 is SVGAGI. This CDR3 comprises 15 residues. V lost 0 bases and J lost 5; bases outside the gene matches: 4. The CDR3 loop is CASSYSPGQGTEAFF. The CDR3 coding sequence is TGTGCCAGCAGTTACTCCCCGGGACAGGGAACTGAAGCTTTCTTT.

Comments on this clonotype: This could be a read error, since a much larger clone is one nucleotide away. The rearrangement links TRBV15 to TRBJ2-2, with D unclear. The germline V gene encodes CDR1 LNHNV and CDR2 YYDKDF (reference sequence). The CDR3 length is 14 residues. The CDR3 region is CAASSLANTGELFF. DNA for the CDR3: TGTGCCGCCAGCAGCCTCGCGAACACCGGGGAGCTGTTTTTT.